The clone carrying this TCR beta chain was observed a handful of times. Its antigen is currently unknown. Primers included in the PCR were 60 Vbeta and 13 Jbeta primers. Repertoires were generated with immunoSEQ multiplex PCR, while TCRdb's copy carries only in-frame clones and drops some. Of around 140,000 clones in the sample, more than 70% were seen once. The sample is drawn from a study of cytomegalovirus exposure and HLA in healthy donors. Whole-study context: Caucasian-associated ancestry cluster membership applied to 75% to 85% of several hundred genotyped donors.

Whole-study results and caveats: Later analysis identified about 15,000 TCR beta sequences associated with HLA alleles, using a false discovery rate threshold of 0.05.

This TCR was sampled from a woman aged 55 to 70 in good health and CMV-seronegative. Sequenced sample: PBMCs.

CDR3 loop: CASSPAGGAHLLYNEQFF. CDR3 bases: TGTGCCAGCAGTCCTGCGGGGGGCGCCCACCTACTCTACAATGAGCAGTTCTTC. The chain employs TRBV28 and TRBJ2-1, with 8 positions matching TRBD2. The CDR3 is 18 amino acids. V lost 5 bases, J lost 3 bases, and 15 bases stayed unmatched. Germline CDR1 is MDHEN and CDR2 is SYDVKM.